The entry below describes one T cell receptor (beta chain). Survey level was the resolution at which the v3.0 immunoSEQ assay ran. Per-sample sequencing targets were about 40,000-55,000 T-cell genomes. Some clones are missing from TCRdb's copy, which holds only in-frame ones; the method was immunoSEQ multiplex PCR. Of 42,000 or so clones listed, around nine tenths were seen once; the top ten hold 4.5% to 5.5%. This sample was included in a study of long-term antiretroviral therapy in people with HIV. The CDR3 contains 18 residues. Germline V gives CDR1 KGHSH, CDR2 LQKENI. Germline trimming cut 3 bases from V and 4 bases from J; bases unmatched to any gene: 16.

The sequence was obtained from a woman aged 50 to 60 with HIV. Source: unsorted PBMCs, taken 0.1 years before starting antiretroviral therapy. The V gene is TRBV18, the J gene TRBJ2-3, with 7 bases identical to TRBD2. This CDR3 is CASSPQVQAGTNPDTQYF. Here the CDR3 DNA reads TGTGCCAGCTCACCGCAAGTTCAAGCGGGAACGAATCCAGATACGCAGTATTTT.